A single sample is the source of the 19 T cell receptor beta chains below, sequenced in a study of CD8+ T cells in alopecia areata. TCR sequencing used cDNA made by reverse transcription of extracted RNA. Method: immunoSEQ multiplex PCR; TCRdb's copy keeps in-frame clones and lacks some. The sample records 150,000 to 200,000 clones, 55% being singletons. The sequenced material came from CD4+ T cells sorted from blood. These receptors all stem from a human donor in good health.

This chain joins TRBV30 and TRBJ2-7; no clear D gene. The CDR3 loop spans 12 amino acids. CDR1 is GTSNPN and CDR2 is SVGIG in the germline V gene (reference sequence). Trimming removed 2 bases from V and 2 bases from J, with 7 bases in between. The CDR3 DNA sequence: TGTGCCTGGAGTACCATTCCCTACGAGCAGTACTTC. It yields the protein CAWSTIPYEQYF.

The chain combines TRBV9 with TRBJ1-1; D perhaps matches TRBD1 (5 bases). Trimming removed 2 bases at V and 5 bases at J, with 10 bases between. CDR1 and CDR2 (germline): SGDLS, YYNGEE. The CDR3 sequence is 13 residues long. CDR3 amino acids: CASSVKGTTEAFF. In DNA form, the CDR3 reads TGTGCCAGCAGCGTTAAAGGGACTACTGAAGCTTTCTTT.

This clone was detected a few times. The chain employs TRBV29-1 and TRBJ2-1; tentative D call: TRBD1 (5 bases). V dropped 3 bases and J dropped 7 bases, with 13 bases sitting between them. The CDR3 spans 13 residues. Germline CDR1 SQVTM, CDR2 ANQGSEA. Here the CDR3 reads CSVDRAGLNEQFF. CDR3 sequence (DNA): TGCAGCGTTGACAGGGCAGGCCTTAATGAGCAGTTCTTC.

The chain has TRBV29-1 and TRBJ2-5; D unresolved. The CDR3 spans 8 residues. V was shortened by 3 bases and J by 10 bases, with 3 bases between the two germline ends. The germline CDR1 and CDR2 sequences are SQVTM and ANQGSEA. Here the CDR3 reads CSVEGQYF. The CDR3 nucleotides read TGCAGCGTTGAGGGCCAGTACTTC. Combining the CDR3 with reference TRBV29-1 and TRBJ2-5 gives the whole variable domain SAVISQKPSRDICQRGTSLTIQCQVDSQVTMMFWYRQQPGQSLTLIATANQGSEATYESGFVIDKFPISRPNLTFSTLTVSNMSPEDSSIYLCSVEGQYFGPGTRLLVL.

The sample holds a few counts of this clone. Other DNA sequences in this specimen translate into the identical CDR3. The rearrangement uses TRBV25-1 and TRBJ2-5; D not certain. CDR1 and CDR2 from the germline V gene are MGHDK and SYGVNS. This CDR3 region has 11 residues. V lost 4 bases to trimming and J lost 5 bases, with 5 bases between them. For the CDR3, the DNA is TGTGCCAGCAGTGTCGGTGAGACCCAGTACTTC. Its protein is CASSVGETQYF. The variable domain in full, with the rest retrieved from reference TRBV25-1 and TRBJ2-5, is EADIYQTPRYLVIGTGKKITLECSQTMGHDKMYWYQQDPGMELHLIHYSYGVNSTEKGDLSSESTVSRIRTEHFPLTLESARPSHTSQYLCASSVGETQYFGPGTRLLVL.

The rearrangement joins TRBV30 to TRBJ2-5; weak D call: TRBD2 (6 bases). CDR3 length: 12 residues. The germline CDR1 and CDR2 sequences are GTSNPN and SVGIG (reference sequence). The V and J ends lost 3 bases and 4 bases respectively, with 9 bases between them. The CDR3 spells CAWRGTLETQYF. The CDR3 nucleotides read TGTGCCTGGAGAGGGACTTTAGAGACCCAGTACTTC.

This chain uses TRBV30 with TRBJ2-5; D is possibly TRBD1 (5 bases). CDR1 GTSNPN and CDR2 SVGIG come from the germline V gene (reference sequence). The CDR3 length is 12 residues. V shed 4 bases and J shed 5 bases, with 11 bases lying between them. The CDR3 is CAWKGPGETQYF. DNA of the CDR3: TGTGCCTGGAAAGGGCCAGGGGAGACCCAGTACTTC.

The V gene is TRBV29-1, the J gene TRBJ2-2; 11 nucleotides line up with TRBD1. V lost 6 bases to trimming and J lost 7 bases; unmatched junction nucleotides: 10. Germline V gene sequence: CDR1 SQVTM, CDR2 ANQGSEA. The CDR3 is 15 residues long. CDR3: CSVIRTGGAGGELFF. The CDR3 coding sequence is TGCAGCGTGATTCGGACAGGGGGCGCCGGCGGGGAGCTGTTTTTT.

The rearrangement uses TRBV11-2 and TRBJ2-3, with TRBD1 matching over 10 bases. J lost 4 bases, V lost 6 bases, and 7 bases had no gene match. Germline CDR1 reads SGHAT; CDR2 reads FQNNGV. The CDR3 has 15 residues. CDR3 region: CASSRPTGGPDTQYF. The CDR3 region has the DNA TGTGCCAGCAGTCGGCCGACAGGGGGCCCAGATACGCAGTATTTT.

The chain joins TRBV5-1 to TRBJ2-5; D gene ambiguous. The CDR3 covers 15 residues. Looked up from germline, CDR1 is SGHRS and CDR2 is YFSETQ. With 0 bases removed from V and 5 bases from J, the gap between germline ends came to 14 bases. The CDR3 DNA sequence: TGCGCCAGCAGCTTGGAGGCAGTCATACGGGAGACCCAGTACTTC. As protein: CASSLEAVIRETQYF.

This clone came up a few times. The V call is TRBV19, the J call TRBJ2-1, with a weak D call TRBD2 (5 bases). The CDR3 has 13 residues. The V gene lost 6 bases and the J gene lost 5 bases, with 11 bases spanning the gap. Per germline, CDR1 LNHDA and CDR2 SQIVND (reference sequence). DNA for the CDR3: TGTGCCAGTAGCCAACTAGTTAACAATGAGCAGTTCTTC. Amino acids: CASSQLVNNEQFF.

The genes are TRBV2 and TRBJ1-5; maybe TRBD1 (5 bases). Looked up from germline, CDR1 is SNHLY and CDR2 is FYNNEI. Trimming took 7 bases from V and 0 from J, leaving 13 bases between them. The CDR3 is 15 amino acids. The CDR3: CASTTEGNSNQPQHF. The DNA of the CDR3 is TGTGCCAGCACGACAGAAGGTAATAGCAATCAGCCCCAGCATTTT.

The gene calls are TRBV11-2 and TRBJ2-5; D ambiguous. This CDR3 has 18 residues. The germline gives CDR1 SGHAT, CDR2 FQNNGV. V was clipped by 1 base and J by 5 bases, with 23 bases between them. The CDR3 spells CASSLVVGRSDILETQYF. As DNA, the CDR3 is TGTGCCAGCAGCTTAGTCGTCGGTAGGTCAGATATATTGGAGACCCAGTACTTC. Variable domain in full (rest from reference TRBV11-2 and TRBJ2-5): EAGVAQSPRYKIIEKRQSVAFWCNPISGHATLYWYQQILGQGPKLLIQFQNNGVVDDSQLPKDRFSAERLKGVDSTLKIQPAKLEDSAVYLCASSLVVGRSDILETQYFGPGTRLLVL.

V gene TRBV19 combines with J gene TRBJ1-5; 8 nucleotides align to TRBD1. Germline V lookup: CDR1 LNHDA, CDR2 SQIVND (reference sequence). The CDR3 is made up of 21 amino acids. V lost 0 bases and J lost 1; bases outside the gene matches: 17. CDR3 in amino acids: CASSIDLDRERFEGSNQPQHF. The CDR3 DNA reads TGTGCCAGTAGTATAGATCTGGACAGGGAACGATTTGAGGGGAGCAATCAGCCCCAGCATTTT.

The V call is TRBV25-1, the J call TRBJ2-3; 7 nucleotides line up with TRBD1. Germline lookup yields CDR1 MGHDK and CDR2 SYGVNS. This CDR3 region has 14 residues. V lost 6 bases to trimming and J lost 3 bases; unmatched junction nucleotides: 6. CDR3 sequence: CASRKQGQTDTQYF. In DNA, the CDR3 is TGTGCCAGCAGAAAACAGGGGCAGACAGATACGCAGTATTTT.

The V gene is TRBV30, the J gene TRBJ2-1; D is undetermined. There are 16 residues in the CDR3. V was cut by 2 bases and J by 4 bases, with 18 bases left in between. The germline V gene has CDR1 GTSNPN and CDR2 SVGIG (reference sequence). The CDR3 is CAWSPSIGSLYNEQFF. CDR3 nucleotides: TGTGCCTGGAGTCCTTCAATTGGCAGTCTTTACAATGAGCAGTTCTTC. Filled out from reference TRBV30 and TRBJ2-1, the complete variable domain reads SQTIHQWPATLVQPVGSPLSLECTVEGTSNPNLYWYRQAAGRGLQLLFYSVGIGQISSEVPQNLSASRPQDRQFILSSKKLLLSDSGFYLCAWSPSIGSLYNEQFFGPGTRLTVL.

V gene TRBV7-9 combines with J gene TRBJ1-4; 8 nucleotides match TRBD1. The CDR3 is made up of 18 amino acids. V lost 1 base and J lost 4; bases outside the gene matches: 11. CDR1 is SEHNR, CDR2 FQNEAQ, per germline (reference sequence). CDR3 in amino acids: CASSLGVPGQEINEKLFF. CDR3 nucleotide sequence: TGTGCCAGCAGCTTAGGAGTACCGGGACAGGAGATTAATGAAAAACTGTTTTTT.

This CDR3 reads CAWSGADYNEQFF. The CDR3 DNA sequence: TGTGCCTGGAGTGGCGCGGATTACAATGAGCAGTTCTTC. J is TRBJ2-1 and V is TRBV30; D is unresolved. This CDR3 comprises 13 residues. Per germline, CDR1 GTSNPN and CDR2 SVGIG (reference sequence). With 1 base removed from V and 4 bases from J, the gap between germline ends came to 8 bases. Full variable domain (rest looked up from reference TRBV30 and TRBJ2-1): SQTIHQWPATLVQPVGSPLSLECTVEGTSNPNLYWYRQAAGRGLQLLFYSVGIGQISSEVPQNLSASRPQDRQFILSSKKLLLSDSGFYLCAWSGADYNEQFFGPGTRLTVL.

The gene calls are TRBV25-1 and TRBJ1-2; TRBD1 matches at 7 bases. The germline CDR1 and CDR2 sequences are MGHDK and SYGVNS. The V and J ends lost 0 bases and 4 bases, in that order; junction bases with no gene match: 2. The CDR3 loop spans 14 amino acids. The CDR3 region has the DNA TGTGCCAGCAGTGAATACGAGGGGGCCTATGGCTACACCTTC. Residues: CASSEYEGAYGYTF.